Listed below are T cell receptor beta chains from one sample, sequenced in a study of blood T cell repertoires in COVID-19. Method: immunoSEQ multiplex PCR; TCRdb's copy keeps in-frame clones and lacks some. The sample includes hundreds of thousands of clones, around 91% of them seen just once. Sequencing was done on a sample of PBMCs or T cells enriched from blood (not recorded which). Receptors originate from a man aged 30 to 39 who had been exposed to COVID-19. The CDR3 runs from the conserved cysteine through the conserved F or W. D genes are given only for firm matches. Where a row states a size, it is once, few, many or the class of an expanded clone; other rows omit it.

V,D,J,length,size,CDR3,DNA
TRBV30,TRBD1,TRBJ2-6,17,NA,CAWSWDRGLGGANVLTF,TGTGCCTGGAGCTGGGACAGGGGGCTAGGTGGGGCCAACGTCCTGACTTTC
TRBV7-9,NA,TRBJ2-1,12,NA,CASYRFGNEQFF,TGTGCCAGCTACCGGTTCGGCAATGAGCAGTTCTTC
TRBV4-2,TRBD2,TRBJ2-2,15,many,CASSQDSGGAGELFF,TGTGCCAGCAGCCAAGATAGCGGGGGGGCCGGGGAGCTGTTTTTT
TRBV12-3/TRBV12-4,NA,TRBJ2-1,11,NA,CASSLGQGQFF,TGTGCCAGCAGTTTAGGCCAGGGACAGTTCTTC
TRBV4-3,TRBD1,TRBJ1-6,15,NA,CASSHSGTGRSPLHF,TGCGCCAGCAGCCACTCCGGGACAGGGAGATCACCCCTCCACTTT
TRBV20-1,NA,TRBJ2-5,13,NA,CSASLLAEETQYF,TGCAGTGCTAGTTTATTAGCGGAAGAGACCCAGTACTTC
TRBV7-2,TRBD1,TRBJ2-3,15,once,CASSGRQGATDTQYF,TGTGCCAGCAGCGGGCGACAGGGGGCTACAGATACGCAGTATTTT
TRBV3-1/TRBV3-2,NA,TRBJ1-1,15,NA,CASSQDWANSAEAFF,TGTGCCAGCAGCCAAGATTGGGCGAATTCGGCTGAAGCTTTCTTT
TRBV7-3,NA,TRBJ1-1,13,NA,CASGRHLNTEAFF,TGTGCCAGCGGGAGACATTTAAACACTGAAGCTTTCTTT
TRBV30,NA,TRBJ2-7,13,once,CAWSGNRFYEQYF,TGTGCCTGGAGTGGAAACAGGTTCTACGAGCAGTACTTC
TRBV10-3,TRBD2,TRBJ2-1,18,NA,CATGGTSGGALSYNEQFF,TGTGCCACGGGAGGGACTAGCGGGGGGGCGTTGTCCTACAATGAGCAGTTCTTC
TRBV7-2,NA,TRBJ2-2,19,NA,CASSLVPRGVAVNTGELFF,TGTGCCAGCAGCTTAGTTCCCAGAGGTGTTGCCGTAAACACCGGGGAGCTGTTTTTT
TRBV7-2,TRBD1,TRBJ1-5,15,NA,CASSPRDRGFQPQHF,TGTGCCAGCAGCCCCCGGGACAGGGGATTTCAGCCCCAGCATTTT
TRBV4-1,NA,TRBJ2-5,13,NA,CASSQGVLETQYF,TGCGCCAGCAGCCAAGGTGTTCTAGAGACCCAGTACTTC
TRBV7-9,NA,TRBJ1-4,12,NA,CASSSAREKLFF,TGTGCCAGCAGCTCCGCTCGGGAAAAACTGTTTTTT
TRBV11-2,TRBD1,TRBJ2-5,18,NA,CASSFNSGTGGLAETQYF,TGTGCCAGCAGCTTTAACTCCGGGACAGGAGGCTTAGCGGAGACCCAGTACTTC
TRBV5-1,NA,TRBJ1-1,16,NA,CASSNRQAGTNTEAFF,TGCGCCAGCAGCAATCGACAGGCCGGGACGAACACTGAAGCTTTCTTT
TRBV5-1,TRBD1,TRBJ2-3,14,few,CASSETGARDTQYF,TGCGCCAGCAGCGAGACAGGGGCGCGGGATACGCAGTATTTT
TRBV11-2,NA,TRBJ1-5,15,NA,CASSLEPSQGQPQHF,TGTGCCAGCAGCTTAGAACCCTCACAGGGCCAGCCCCAGCATTTT
TRBV10-1,TRBD2,TRBJ2-1,15,once,CASRPAGGPGNEQFF,TGCGCCAGCAGACCCGCGGGGGGGCCGGGGAATGAGCAGTTCTTC
TRBV6-5,TRBD1,TRBJ2-7,14,once,CASRGSGTVYEQYF,TGTGCCAGCAGAGGATCCGGGACAGTCTACGAGCAGTACTTC
TRBV5-4,NA,TRBJ1-1,15,once,CASSFQANLNTEAFF,TGTGCCAGCAGCTTTCAGGCTAACCTAAACACTGAAGCTTTCTTT
TRBV18,NA,TRBJ1-4,14,NA,CASSQQATLEKLFF,TGTGCCAGCTCTCAACAGGCGACGCTTGAAAAACTGTTTTTT
TRBV27,NA,TRBJ2-3,13,once,CASSFSGTDTQYF,TGTGCCAGCAGTTTTTCAGGCACAGATACGCAGTATTTT
TRBV11-1,NA,TRBJ1-6,16,NA,CASSFQGRAYNSPLHF,TGTGCCAGCAGCTTTCAGGGGCGCGCCTATAATTCACCCCTCCACTTT
TRBV9,NA,TRBJ1-2,14,NA,CASSAYSFASGYTF,TGTGCCAGCAGCGCGTACAGTTTCGCAAGTGGCTACACCTTC
TRBV7-9,TRBD1,TRBJ1-2,14,NA,CASSRDRANYGYTF,TGTGCCAGCAGCCGGGACAGGGCCAACTATGGCTACACCTTC
TRBV19,TRBD1,TRBJ2-3,14,NA,CASSKGQYTDTQYF,TGTGCCAGTAGTAAGGGACAGTACACAGATACGCAGTATTTT
TRBV7-2,TRBD2,TRBJ2-5,17,NA,CASIPGGLASGLAAQYF,TGTGCCAGCATCCCTGGGGGGTTGGCTAGCGGGCTCGCGGCCCAGTACTTC
TRBV7-9,NA,TRBJ1-2,14,NA,CASTFPRGTYGYTF,TGTGCCAGCACCTTTCCGAGAGGCACCTATGGCTACACCTTC
TRBV5-4,NA,TRBJ1-2,15,NA,CASSSSPGGSYGYTF,TGTGCCAGCAGCTCCAGCCCGGGAGGTTCCTATGGCTACACCTTC
TRBV6-5,NA,TRBJ2-7,12,NA,CASTYSSYEQYF,TGTGCCAGCACCTATTCTTCCTACGAGCAGTACTTC
TRBV19,NA,TRBJ1-1,16,NA,CASSIVVGGGDPEAFF,TGTGCCAGTAGTATAGTCGTCGGGGGAGGGGACCCTGAAGCTTTCTTT
TRBV6-5,TRBD1,TRBJ1-3,14,NA,CASSYRGPGNTIYF,TGTGCCAGCAGTTACAGGGGGCCTGGAAACACCATATATTTT
TRBV9,TRBD1,TRBJ1-4,15,NA,CASSVAGTVNEKLFF,TGTGCCAGCAGCGTCGCCGGGACAGTCAATGAAAAACTGTTTTTT
TRBV9,TRBD1,TRBJ1-6,14,NA,CASSAGQGGSPLHF,TGTGCCAGCAGCGCCGGACAGGGAGGCTCACCCCTCCACTTT
TRBV18,TRBD1,TRBJ1-2,14,NA,CASSPQGANYGYTF,TGTGCCAGCTCCCCGCAGGGGGCCAACTATGGCTACACCTTC
TRBV19,TRBD2,TRBJ2-2,20,NA,CASNYWVGAGEFANTGELFF,TGTGCCAGTAACTATTGGGTCGGAGCGGGGGAATTTGCGAACACCGGGGAGCTGTTTTTT
TRBV6-5,NA,TRBJ2-7,13,NA,CASSRQGGSEQYF,TGTGCCAGCAGTAGACAGGGAGGAAGCGAGCAGTACTTC
TRBV12-5,NA,TRBJ1-1,11,NA,CASGLGLEAFF,TGTGCTAGTGGTTTAGGACTTGAAGCTTTCTTT
TRBV4-3,NA,TRBJ2-6,16,few,CASSQYDGGGANVLTF,TGCGCCAGCAGCCAGTACGACGGGGGAGGGGCCAACGTCCTGACTTTC
TRBV19,TRBD1,TRBJ2-1,15,NA,CASSTPRDSYNEQFF,TGTGCCAGTAGTACCCCCCGGGACAGTTACAATGAGCAGTTCTTC